The sequence of this TCR beta chain was determined in a study of T cell responses to AZD1222 COVID-19 vaccine (dated by TCRdb to the early 2020s). Notes on the research overall: AZD1222 recipients whose second dose came at about 4 weeks and those whose second dose came at about 12 weeks were combined into one group, since spike-specific TCR depth and breadth did not differ between the two schedules. TCR sequencing covered some 250 trial participants: 200 to 210 given two doses of AZD1222 and approximately 26 given two doses of MenACWY control vaccine. Trial participants were enrolled by age into 18-55, 56-69 and 70-plus year subgroups, with 148, 28 and 57 TCR-sequenced participants respectively.

The intended sense of this specimen's time point label: baseline before first vaccination. Vaccinee samples came from UK trials COV001 and COV002, including a single-blind randomized controlled phase 2/3 trial of AZD1222 (ChAdOx1 nCoV-19) in healthy adults. For TCRbeta chain sequencing, PBMC samples were collected from trial participants at day 0 and at day 28 after the second dose. Summary of the overall study and its limitations: Participants were mostly white British, with more females than males. The authors suggested clonal diversity may have been underestimated. Spike-specific TCR breadth and depth rose significantly after two AZD1222 doses compared with day 0 and with MenACWY recipients. Because no day 14 peak-response samples were available, the repertoires could be characterized only after the peak T cell response. Only six or seven AZD1222 recipients were SARS-CoV-2 seropositive at baseline, limiting conclusions about previously exposed vaccinees. The 56-69-year group was small, and its depth increase did not reach significance, likely because of low power. The whole spike protein was spanned by vaccine-associated CD4 TCRs, and dominant responses were seen in regions 160-218 and 743-854. Reportedly, almost half of the unique spike-specific TCRs recognized epitopes lying outside the regions that are mutated in the B.1.351 and B.1.1.7 variants.

The CDR3 regions of human TCRbeta chains were analyzed by immunosequencing. Regarding the original processing steps: TCRs in the repertoires were matched against a reference library of SARS-CoV-2-specific TCRs that had been generated with the MIRA antigen-specificity platform. Breadth was defined as the fraction of unique TCRs that were SARS-CoV-2-associated. Depth was defined as the fraction of total T cells that were SARS-CoV-2-associated. Using the MIRA data, every spike-specific TCR was mapped to the spike region that the TCR reacted to and assigned to either a CD4 or a CD8 class. Log10-transformed breadth and depth values were compared by one-way ANOVA with Sidak's multiple comparisons tests. TCRdb took over this immuneACCESS table, retaining in-frame rearrangements with V and J assigned. Such tables are incomplete; in checked studies, under half of the missing clones stem from an unresolved V gene, and the remainder is unexplained. V, J and clone size are taken as reported in that table, and D and trimming were inferred from the DNA itself. The sample table holds about 98,000 clones, of which 88% were seen once. About 5.8% of the sample is in the top ten clones.

This clone was seen once. The antigen it recognizes is unknown. Base qualities are not recorded, but no much larger clone differs from it by a single base. Measured from the cysteine to the phenylalanine, the CDR3 is 16 residues long. The only DNA kept is the CDR3, 48 bases in frame from the first base. The CDR1 and CDR2 encoded by the germline V gene are SGHVS and FNYEAQ. V lost 1 base and J lost 4 bases, and the count of bases not matched to a germline gene is 7. The chain is assembled from TRBV7-6 and TRBJ2-7; a stretch of 10 junction bases matches TRBD2. The sample in question was peripheral blood, obtained on day 0 of AZD1222 vaccination. This TCR was recovered from an adult in good health. The encoded CDR3 is CASSLGLAGGPYEQYF. The nucleotide sequence reads as follows: TGTGCCAGCAGCTTAGGGTTAGCGGGAGGACCTTACGAGCAGTACTTC.